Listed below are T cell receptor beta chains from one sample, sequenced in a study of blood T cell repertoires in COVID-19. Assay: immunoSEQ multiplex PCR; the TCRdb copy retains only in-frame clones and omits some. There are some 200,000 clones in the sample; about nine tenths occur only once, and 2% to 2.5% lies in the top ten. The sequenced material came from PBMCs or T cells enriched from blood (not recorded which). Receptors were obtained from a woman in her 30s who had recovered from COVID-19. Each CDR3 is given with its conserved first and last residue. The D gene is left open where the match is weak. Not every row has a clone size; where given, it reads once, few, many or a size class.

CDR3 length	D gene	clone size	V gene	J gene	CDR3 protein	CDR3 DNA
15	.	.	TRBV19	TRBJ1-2	CASSPSGGAGNGYTF	TGTGCCAGTAGTCCATCTGGGGGGGCCGGGAACGGCTACACCTTC
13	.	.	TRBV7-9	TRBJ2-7	CASSLGARGEQYF	TGTGCCAGCAGCTTAGGGGCCAGGGGCGAGCAGTACTTC
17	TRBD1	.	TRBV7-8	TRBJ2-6	CASSQTQTGTGANVLTF	TGTGCCAGCAGCCAGACCCAGACAGGGACTGGGGCCAACGTCCTGACTTTC
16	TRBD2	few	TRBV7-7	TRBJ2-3	CANGAGGAYSTDTQYF	TGTGCCAACGGGGCGGGAGGCGCCTATAGCACAGATACGCAGTATTTT
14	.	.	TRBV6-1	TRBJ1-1	CASSEATGFTEAFF	TGTGCCAGCAGTGAAGCGACAGGCTTCACTGAAGCTTTCTTT
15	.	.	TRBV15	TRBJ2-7	CATSRGQDSSYEQYF	TGTGCCACCAGCAGAGGACAGGATTCCTCCTACGAGCAGTACTTC
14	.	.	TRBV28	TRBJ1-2	CASSRDQGLYGYTF	TGTGCCAGCAGCCGCGACCAGGGCCTTTATGGCTACACCTTC
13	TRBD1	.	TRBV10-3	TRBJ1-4	CATSPTGNEKLFF	TGTGCCACCTCACCGACAGGGAATGAAAAACTGTTTTTT
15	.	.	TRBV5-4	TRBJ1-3	CASSLRGITGNTIYF	TGTGCCAGCAGCTTACGGGGGATAACTGGAAACACCATATATTTT
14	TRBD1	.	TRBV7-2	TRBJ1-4	CASSSGDRNEKLFF	TGTGCCAGCAGCTCCGGGGACAGGAATGAAAAACTGTTTTTT
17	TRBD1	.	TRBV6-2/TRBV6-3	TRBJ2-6	CASSYGRGRYGANVLTF	TGTGCCAGCAGTTACGGCAGGGGGCGATATGGGGCCAACGTCCTGACTTTC
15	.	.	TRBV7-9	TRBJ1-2	CASSLVQVTAIGYTF	TGTGCCAGCAGCTTGGTCCAGGTGACGGCTATTGGCTACACCTTC
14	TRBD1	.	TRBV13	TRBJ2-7	CASSFRQGKYEQYF	TGTGCCAGCAGCTTTCGACAGGGTAAATACGAGCAGTACTTC
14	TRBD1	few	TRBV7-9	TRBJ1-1	CASSPQTGVTEAFF	TGTGCCAGCAGCCCCCAGACAGGGGTCACTGAAGCTTTCTTT